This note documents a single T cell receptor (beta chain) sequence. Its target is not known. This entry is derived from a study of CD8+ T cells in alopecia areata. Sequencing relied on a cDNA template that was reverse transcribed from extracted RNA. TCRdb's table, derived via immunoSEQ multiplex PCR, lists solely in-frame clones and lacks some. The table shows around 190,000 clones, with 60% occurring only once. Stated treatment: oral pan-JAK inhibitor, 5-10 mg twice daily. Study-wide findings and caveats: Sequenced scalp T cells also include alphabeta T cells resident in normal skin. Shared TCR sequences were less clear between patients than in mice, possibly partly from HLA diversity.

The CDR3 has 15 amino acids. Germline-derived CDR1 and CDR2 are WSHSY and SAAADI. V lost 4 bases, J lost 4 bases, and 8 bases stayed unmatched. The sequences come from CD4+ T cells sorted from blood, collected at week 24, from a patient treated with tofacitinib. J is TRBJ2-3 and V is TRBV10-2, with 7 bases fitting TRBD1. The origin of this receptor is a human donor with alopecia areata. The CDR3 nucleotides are TGCGCCAGCAGTGGACGACAGGGCGGAGCAGATACGCAGTATTTT. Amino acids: CASSGRQGGADTQYF.